The 14 T cell receptor beta chains listed next were all sequenced from one sample in a study of T-cell memory formation after mild COVID-19. TCRdb reprocessed the 5' RACE reads via MiXCR and lists one record per CDR3 protein. Among around 390,000 distinct CDR3 sequences listed, roughly 15% were seen once. The sequenced sample consisted of PBMCs or a T cell subset sorted from them (not recorded which). These receptors came from a man aged 18 to 30 who had mild COVID-19 (a few samples of this study predate the infection). Cell type and time point are not known.

This rearrangement joins TRBV28 to TRBJ2-3; no reliable D call. Germline CDR1 is MDHEN and CDR2 is SYDVKM. V lost 7 bases and J 0 bases, leaving 8 bases between the germline ends. This CDR3 has 13 residues. DNA of the CDR3: TGTGCCAGCACCGAACATAGCACAGATACGCAGTATTTT. Translating gives CASTEHSTDTQYF. Complete variable domain (other parts from reference TRBV28 and TRBJ2-3): DVKVTQSSRYLVKRTGEKVFLECVQDMDHENMFWYRQDPGLGLRLIYFSYDVKMKEKGDIPEGYSVSREKKERFSLILESASTNQTSMYLCASTEHSTDTQYFGPGTRLTVL.

The rearrangement joins TRBV7-2 to TRBJ2-5; D unresolved. The CDR3 has 15 residues. The germline CDR1 and CDR2 sequences are SGHTA and FQGNSA. V lost 1 base and J 2 bases, leaving 11 bases between the germline ends. The CDR3 is CASSLGSGPQETQYF. Written as DNA, the CDR3 is TGTGCCAGCAGCTTAGGCAGTGGTCCACAAGAGACCCAGTACTTC.

This clonotype occurred a few times. The genes are TRBV28 and TRBJ2-1; no definite D call. CDR1 is MDHEN, CDR2 SYDVKM, per germline. The CDR3 length is 13 residues. In DNA form, the CDR3 reads TGTGTCTCGAGGCAGCGTACCTACAATGAGCAGTTCTTC. Translated: CVSRQRTYNEQFF. The entire variable domain, with the rest obtained from reference TRBV28 and TRBJ2-1, is as follows: DVKVTQSSRYLVKRTGEKVFLECVQDMDHENMFWYRQDPGLGLRLIYFSYDVKMKEKGDIPEGYSVSREKKERFSLILESASTNQTSMYLCVSRQRTYNEQFFGPGTRLTVL.

This clonotype was counted at least ten times. The chain couples TRBV2 to TRBJ2-1, with D possibly TRBD2 on 6 matching bases. The CDR3 has 15 amino acids. Trimming took 3 bases from V and 7 from J, leaving 16 bases between them. Germline-derived CDR1 and CDR2 are SNHLY and FYNNEI. CDR3 protein: CASSDIAVELNEQFF. DNA for the CDR3: TGTGCCAGCAGTGACATAGCGGTCGAGTTGAATGAGCAGTTCTTC.

This clonotype appeared a few times. The rearrangement joins TRBV11-2 to TRBJ2-7; a weak D match, TRBD1 (6 bases). Germline V gene sequence: CDR1 SGHAT, CDR2 FQNNGV. The CDR3 covers 15 residues. Between the trimmed V and J ends, which lost 2 bases and 0 bases, there was a span of 11 bases. DNA for the CDR3: TGTGCCAGCAGCTTATCAGGGGATATCTCCTACGAGCAGTACTTC. Translated: CASSLSGDISYEQYF.

This clonotype showed up just a few times. The CDR3 DNA follows: TGCGCCAGCAGCTTGGAACTAGCGGCCGGGGGGACCCAGTACTTC. This codes for CASSLELAAGGTQYF. The chain combines TRBV5-1 with TRBJ2-5; 8 nucleotides agree with TRBD2. V shed 0 bases and J 7 bases; nucleotides not matched to a gene: 8. From germline, CDR1 is SGHRS and CDR2 YFSETQ. The CDR3 is 15 residues long.

This clonotype was seen a handful of times. V gene TRBV9 combines with J gene TRBJ1-4; D possibly corresponds to TRBD1 (6 bases). Germline assignment: CDR1 SGDLS and CDR2 YYNGEE. The CDR3 runs to 17 residues. Trimming took off 0 bases at V and 1 base at J, with 13 bases between the two ends. In DNA form, the CDR3 reads TGTGCCAGCAGCGTAGATCCGGAGGGGGTAACTAATGAAAAACTGTTTTTT. It is translated as CASSVDPEGVTNEKLFF.

This clonotype appeared many times. The chain combines TRBV7-9 with TRBJ2-7; D is ambiguous. Germline V CDR1 and CDR2: SEHNR, FQNEAQ (reference sequence). The length of the CDR3 is 12 residues. Trimming pared 5 bases from V and 0 bases from J, leaving 5 bases between. CDR3 loop: CASSPTSYEQYF. CDR3 bases: TGTGCCAGCAGCCCGACCTCCTACGAGCAGTACTTC. The full variable domain, its missing parts supplied by reference TRBV7-9 and TRBJ2-7, is DTGVSQNPRHKITKRGQNVTFRCDPISEHNRLYWYRQTLGQGPEFLTYFQNEAQLEKSRLLSDRFSAERPKGSFSTLEIQRTEQGDSAMYLCASSPTSYEQYFGPGTRLTVT.

The chain has TRBV5-4 and TRBJ1-2; D possibly corresponds to TRBD1 (6 bases). The CDR3 totals 14 residues. Trimming stripped 4 bases from V and 2 bases from J, with 12 bases between. Germline assignment: CDR1 SGHNT and CDR2 YYREEE (reference sequence). The CDR3 loop is CASSDMTGNYGYTF. The CDR3, as DNA: TGTGCCAGCAGCGACATGACAGGAAACTATGGCTACACCTTC. The complete variable domain, with remaining parts taken from reference TRBV5-4 and TRBJ1-2, reads ETGVTQSPTHLIKTRGQQVTLRCSSQSGHNTVSWYQQALGQGPQFIFQYYREEENGRGNFPPRFSGLQFPNYSSELNVNALELDDSALYLCASSDMTGNYGYTFGSGTRLTVV.

This clonotype has just a few counts. V usage is TRBV3-1 and J usage is TRBJ1-6; D call uncertain. CDR3 length: 16 amino acids. The V gene lost 2 bases and the J gene lost 0 bases, with 8 bases spanning the gap. Germline values: CDR1 LGHDT, CDR2 YNNKEL (reference sequence). The CDR3 DNA follows: TGTGCCAGCAGCCAAACGGGGAGCTCCTATAATTCACCCCTCCACTTT. It translates to CASSQTGSSYNSPLHF.

V usage is TRBV11-1 and J usage is TRBJ1-1; TRBD1 is a possible D gene (5 bases). CDR1 and CDR2 from the germline V gene are SGHAT and FQDESV (reference sequence). The V end lost 2 bases, the J end lost 0 bases, and 10 bases lay between the germline ends. CDR3 length: 15 amino acids. DNA for the CDR3: TGTGCCAGCAGCTTACAGGGTTTCATGAACACTGAAGCTTTCTTT. Its translation is CASSLQGFMNTEAFF. The whole variable domain, remainder taken from reference TRBV11-1 and TRBJ1-1, is EAEVAQSPRYKITEKSQAVAFWCDPISGHATLYWYRQILGQGPELLVQFQDESVVDDSQLPKDRFSAERLKGVDSTLKIQPAELGDSAMYLCASSLQGFMNTEAFFGQGTRLTVV.

This chain connects TRBV5-1 to TRBJ1-1, with no clear D. This CDR3 contains 12 residues. Deletions cut 7 bases from V and 0 bases from J, with 7 bases between. Germline lookup yields CDR1 SGHRS and CDR2 YFSETQ. CDR3 amino acids: CASGYVNTEAFF. CDR3 sequence (DNA): TGCGCCAGCGGGTACGTGAACACTGAAGCTTTCTTT. The full variable domain, with the rest looked up from reference TRBV5-1 and TRBJ1-1, is KAGVTQTPRYLIKTRGQQVTLSCSPISGHRSVSWYQQTPGQGLQFLFEYFSETQRNKGNFPGRFSGRQFSNSRSEMNVSTLELGDSALYLCASGYVNTEAFFGQGTRLTVV.

The CDR3 DNA reads TGTGCCAGCAGCGACGGGACTAGCGGGGGGAAGCAGTATTTT. It codes for CASSDGTSGGKQYF. This sequence joins TRBV9 and TRBJ2-3, with 15 bases lining up with TRBD2. V shed 3 bases and J 11 bases; nucleotides not matched to a gene: 4. This CDR3 has 14 residues. Per germline, CDR1 SGDLS and CDR2 YYNGEE. The variable domain in full, with the rest retrieved from reference TRBV9 and TRBJ2-3, is DSGVTQTPKHLITATGQRVTLRCSPRSGDLSVYWYQQSLDQGLQFLIQYYNGEERAKGNILERFSAQQFPDLHSELNLSSLELGDSALYFCASSDGTSGGKQYFGPGTRLTVL.

This clonotype was counted a few times. The chain recombines TRBV18 with TRBJ2-3, with no clear D. The CDR3 length is 16 residues. Germline V gene sequence: CDR1 KGHSH, CDR2 LQKENI. Trimming took 1 base from V and 5 from J, leaving 16 bases between them. The CDR3 spells CASSPRRYTEIDTQYF. CDR3 bases: TGTGCCAGCTCACCACGACGCTACACAGAGATAGATACGCAGTATTTT.